Presented here are 19 T cell receptor beta chains from one specimen sequenced in a study of cytomegalovirus exposure and HLA in healthy donors (dated by TCRdb to the late 2010s). Library generation was performed with the immunoSEQ multiplex PCR assay. For the multiplex PCR, a mixture combining 60 forward primers for TCR Vbeta segments and 13 reverse primers for TCR Jbeta segments was used. TCRdb obtained this table from immuneACCESS and retained in-frame rearrangements with V and J assigned. These tables miss some clones; where compared with another copy, unresolved V genes account for less than half of the shortfall, and the remainder is unexplained. A total of roughly 200,000 clones appear in this sample, around 82% of them only once. The ten largest clonotypes hold roughly 2.3% of the sample. The sample comprised PBMCs. The receptors derive from a man aged 55 to 70 in good health and CMV-seronegative.

The rearrangement uses TRBV2 and TRBJ2-4; TRBD2 might be the D (6 bases). Trimming removed 1 base at V and 3 bases at J, with 13 bases between. From germline, CDR1 is SNHLY and CDR2 FYNNEI. This CDR3 spans 16 amino acids. CDR3 nucleotide sequence: TGTGCCAGCAGTGAAGGAGGAGGGGTGGGCAAAAACATTCAGTACTTC. Its protein product is CASSEGGGVGKNIQYF.

The chain is built from TRBV6-5 and TRBJ2-7, with TRBD2 identical over 9 bases. This CDR3 has 14 residues. The V gene end was trimmed by 6 bases and the J gene end by 4 bases; junction bases not matched to a gene: 7. CDR1 and CDR2 from the germline V gene are MNHEY and SVGAGI. DNA of the CDR3: TGTGCCAGCAGGCAGACTAGCGGTACGTACGAGCAGTACTTC. It specifies CASRQTSGTYEQYF.

The chain recombines TRBV30 with TRBJ2-3, with 9 bases lining up with TRBD2. Trimming removed 2 bases from V and 3 bases from J; junction bases left unmatched: 6. CDR1 is GTSNPN and CDR2 is SVGIG in the germline V gene (reference sequence). This CDR3 comprises 15 residues. This CDR3 reads CAWSLSGSRTDTQYF. The CDR3 DNA follows: TGTGCCTGGAGTCTTAGCGGGAGCCGAACAGATACGCAGTATTTT.

The CDR3 DNA reads as TGTGCCAGCAGTTTAAGGAGCGGGGCGCGAGCTTTCTTT. Translating it yields CASSLRSGARAFF. The V call is TRBV27, the J call TRBJ1-1; TRBD1 is a possible D gene (5 bases). The V end was cut by 2 bases, the J end by 10 bases, with 14 bases between. Germline assignment: CDR1 MNHEY and CDR2 SMNVEV (reference sequence). The CDR3 totals 13 residues.

The chain links TRBV19 to TRBJ1-1, with D possibly TRBD1 on 5 matching bases. Germline-derived CDR1 and CDR2 are LNHDA and SQIVND (reference sequence). The CDR3 is made up of 11 amino acids. The V and J ends lost 8 bases and 11 bases respectively, with 15 bases between them. Written as DNA, the CDR3 is TGTGCCAGTGGCGGGGCAGGGACGGCTTTCTTT. It yields the protein CASGGAGTAFF.

CDR3 sequence reads: CASSLDRGSSYEQYF. The DNA of the CDR3 is TGTGCCAGCAGCCTGGACAGGGGAAGCTCCTACGAGCAGTACTTC. The V call is TRBV27, the J call TRBJ2-7; TRBD1 matches at 9 bases. This CDR3 is 15 amino acids long. Unmatched junction bases numbered 6, after V lost 6 bases and J lost 0 bases. In germline, CDR1 is MNHEY, CDR2 SMNVEV (reference sequence).

This clone has just a few counts. The J gene is TRBJ2-7, the V gene TRBV7-8; 8 positions match TRBD1. J gave up 5 bases and V 1 base, and 1 base lay outside the gene matches. Per the germline V gene, CDR1 is SGHVS and CDR2 is FQNEAQ. The length of the CDR3 is 13 residues. The CDR3 coding sequence is TGTGCCAGCAGCTTAGTCAGGGGGCACGAGCAGTACTTC. Translating it yields CASSLVRGHEQYF.

Concerning this clone itself: Since a much larger clone is just one base distant, this may be a read error. The chain joins TRBV5-6 to TRBJ2-5; unclear D gene. Matching the DNA end better, TRBJ2-7 makes the J call doubtful. In germline, CDR1 is SGHDT, CDR2 YYEEEE. This CDR3 spans 13 amino acids. CDR3 nucleotide sequence: TGTGCCAGCAGGCCCGACACGAATGGCGAGCAGTACTTC. Amino acid sequence: CASRPDTNGEQYF.

This clone was detected once. This chain links TRBV10-3 with TRBJ2-1; 9 bases align to TRBD2. The junction had 2 bases not matched to a gene; V was cut back by 6 bases and J by 2 bases. The CDR3 length is 14 residues. Germline V gene sequence: CDR1 ENHRY, CDR2 SYGVKD. The CDR3 coding sequence is TGTGCCATCAGAGCGGGAGGAACCTACAATGAGCAGTTCTTC. Its protein is CAIRAGGTYNEQFF.

The J gene is TRBJ1-1, the V gene TRBV5-4; tentatively, D is TRBD1 (6 bases). The V and J ends lost 0 bases and 3 bases respectively, with 12 bases between them. This CDR3 spans 15 amino acids. Germline V gene sequence: CDR1 SGHNT, CDR2 YYREEE (reference sequence). CDR3 in amino acids: CASSLGWGGDTEAFF. DNA of the CDR3: TGTGCCAGCAGCTTGGGGTGGGGGGGCGACACTGAAGCTTTCTTT.

The gene calls are TRBV7-2 and TRBJ2-1; 14 bases agree with TRBD2. Germline V gene data show CDR1 as SGHTA and CDR2 as FQGNSA. The CDR3 runs to 17 residues. V shed 3 bases and J 6 bases; nucleotides not matched to a gene: 7. Written as DNA, the CDR3 is TGTGCCAGCAGCTTTTTGACTAGCGGGAGGGGTCCCAATGAGCAGTTCTTC. Residues: CASSFLTSGRGPNEQFF.

The V and J genes are TRBV7-9 and TRBJ1-4, with a tentative D call TRBD1 (5 bases). There are 15 residues in the CDR3. V lost 3 bases, J lost 4 bases, and 12 bases lay in between. Per the germline V gene, CDR1 is SEHNR and CDR2 is FQNEAQ (reference sequence). The DNA of the CDR3 is TGTGCCAGCAGCTTTGATAGGGGAATTAATGAAAAACTGTTTTTT. Translation gives CASSFDRGINEKLFF.

The V and J genes are TRBV30 and TRBJ1-5, with TRBD1 identical over 7 bases. This CDR3 has 15 amino acids. Germline V lookup: CDR1 GTSNPN, CDR2 SVGIG (reference sequence). The V gene end was trimmed by 4 bases and the J gene end by 1 base; junction bases not matched to a gene: 7. CDR3 nucleotide sequence: TGTGCCTGGACCCAAAAGGGGGCAAGCAATCAGCCCCAGCATTTT. Translation gives CAWTQKGASNQPQHF.

This rearrangement joins TRBV5-6 to TRBJ2-5; TRBD1 matches 7 bases. The V segment lost 2 bases and the J segment 2 bases; nucleotides outside the gene matches: 6. The CDR3 is made up of 15 amino acids. The germline gives CDR1 SGHDT, CDR2 YYEEEE. The CDR3 reads CASSFDRVRQETQYF. The CDR3 DNA sequence: TGTGCCAGCAGCTTTGACAGGGTTAGGCAAGAGACCCAGTACTTC.

V is TRBV5-8 and J is TRBJ2-5, with 10 bases aligning to TRBD1. Per germline, CDR1 SGHTS and CDR2 YDEGEE. CDR3 size: 17 residues. J lost 2 bases, V lost 3 bases, and 10 bases had no gene match. CDR3 nucleotides: TGTGCCAGCAGCTCGGATATCCGGGGACAGGGGCAAGAGACCCAGTACTTC. This encodes CASSSDIRGQGQETQYF.

The chain joins TRBV19 to TRBJ2-1; TRBD2 aligns across 12 bases. The junction had 3 bases not matched to a gene; V was cut back by 1 base and J by 8 bases. Germline CDR1 is LNHDA and CDR2 is SQIVND (reference sequence). This CDR3 spans 15 amino acids. The CDR3, as DNA: TGTGCCAGTAGTATAGGGAGACTAGCGGGGGATGAGCAGTTCTTC. This translates into CASSIGRLAGDEQFF.

The chain joins TRBV30 to TRBJ2-3; 8 bases map to TRBD1. The CDR3 sequence is 13 residues long. The ends lost 1 base at V and 6 bases at J; junction bases unmatched: 3. The germline CDR1 and CDR2 sequences are GTSNPN and SVGIG (reference sequence). The CDR3 DNA follows: TGTGCCTGGAGTGCGCAGGGGGCGGATACGCAGTATTTT. Encoded protein: CAWSAQGADTQYF.

This chain uses TRBV29-1 with TRBJ1-2; D remains unclear. CDR3 length equals 14 residues. Germline V gives CDR1 SQVTM, CDR2 ANQGSEA. The V end lost 1 base, the J end lost 1 base, and 10 bases lay between the germline ends. CDR3: CSVEAAPNNYGYTF. In DNA, the CDR3 is TGCAGCGTTGAAGCCGCGCCAAATAACTATGGCTACACCTTC.

This clone was counted between two and nine times. V and J are TRBV9 and TRBJ2-3; D ambiguous. Germline CDR1 reads SGDLS; CDR2 reads YYNGEE. V lost 0 bases to trimming and J lost 2 bases, with 10 bases between them. This CDR3 region has 15 residues. CDR3 DNA: TGTGCCAGCAGCGTAGCTCACGGAGACACAGATACGCAGTATTTT. It translates to CASSVAHGDTDTQYF.